The subject of this entry is one TCR beta chain. Germline V CDR1 and CDR2: MNHEY, SVGAGI. V lost 2 bases, J lost 8 bases, and 14 bases lay in between. The CDR3 has 14 residues. The entry originates in a study of blood T cell repertoires in COVID-19. Turning to the study itself: T cells, B-cell-depleted T cells, or PBMCs supplied cDNA or gDNA.

Using immunoSEQ multiplex PCR, the repertoire was profiled, and TCRdb retains in-frame clones only, with some absent. The sample records some 490,000 clones, about 85% being singletons. This sequence was found in a woman aged 60-75 years who had recovered from COVID-19. The specimen sequenced was PBMCs or T cells enriched from blood (not recorded which). The V and J genes are TRBV6-5 and TRBJ2-3, with a tentative D call TRBD2 (6 bases). The DNA for the CDR3 is TGTGCCAGCAGTTACCCGGACCAGGGAGGTACGCAGTATTTT. Its protein product is CASSYPDQGGTQYF.